Listed below are T cell receptor beta chains from one sample, sequenced in a study of regulatory T cells in long-lasting Graves disease. One entry per CDR3 protein results from TCRdb running MiXCR on the multiplex PCR reads. The sample shows approximately 460,000 distinct CDR3 sequences, about a sixth of them seen only once. This same sample was also part of a study on T cells in Graves' hyperthyroidism and ophthalmopathy.

The sample in question was peripheral blood mononuclear cells (PBMCs), obtained at new diagnosis, from a patient treated with antithyroid drugs. All receptors come from a woman under 40 with Graves disease. Each CDR3 is given with its conserved first and last residue. A D gene is named only where the DNA matches it firmly. Clone size is shown for a subset of rows, as once, few, many or a class of expanded clone.

few	TRBV3-1	TRBJ2-2	.	CASSQESTQTGELFF	TGTGCCAGCAGCCAAGAAAGTACGCAGACCGGGGAGCTGTTTTTT
few	TRBV5-4	TRBJ2-1	TRBD2	CASSSGLAGAGEEQFF	TGTGCCAGCAGCTCTGGACTAGCGGGAGCTGGGGAAGAGCAGTTCTTC
many	TRBV6-2/TRBV6-3	TRBJ2-5	TRBD2	CASSSQEGLAGWETQYF	TGTGCCAGCAGTTCTCAAGAGGGACTAGCGGGTTGGGAGACCCAGTACTTC
many	TRBV7-2	TRBJ2-1	.	CASSHNPARRIEQFF	TGTGCCAGCAGCCATAACCCCGCCCGCCGCATTGAGCAGTTCTTC
few	TRBV6-1	TRBJ2-6	.	CTSTDGGPGANVLTF	TGTACCAGCACTGACGGGGGTCCTGGGGCCAACGTCCTGACTTTC
once	TRBV20-1	TRBJ1-4	.	CSAREGPQEGANENLFF	TGCAGTGCTAGAGAGGGGCCCCAGGAAGGGGCTAATGAAAATCTGTTTTTT
.	TRBV7-9	TRBJ2-2	TRBD2	CASSFPGTSGNTGELFF	TGTGCCAGCAGCTTCCCCGGGACTAGCGGGAACACCGGGGAGCTGTTTTTT
many	TRBV27	TRBJ1-2	TRBD1	CASSNRDRGYLYGYTF	TGTGCCAGCAGTAACCGCGACAGGGGTTACCTCTATGGCTACACCTTC
many	TRBV18	TRBJ2-4	TRBD2	CASSPPTGGSPYF	TGTGCCAGCTCACCACCGACGGGAGGCTCTCCGTACTTC
few	TRBV24-1	TRBJ2-2	TRBD2	CATSASGRDTGELFF	TGTGCCACCAGTGCTAGCGGGAGGGACACCGGGGAGCTGTTTTTT
.	TRBV4-2	TRBJ1-3	.	CASSPPGLENTIYF	TGTGCCAGCAGCCCCCCGGGGCTCGAAAACACCATATATTTT
.	TRBV6-1	TRBJ1-1	.	CASSQFHRDTEAFF	TGTGCCAGCAGTCAATTCCATCGGGACACTGAAGCTTTCTTT
.	TRBV7-2	TRBJ2-2	.	CASNPGGSQNTGELFF	TGTGCCAGCAACCCCGGGGGCTCGCAGAACACCGGGGAGCTGTTTTTT
many	TRBV20-1	TRBJ2-7	TRBD2	CSAGTSGLTSYEQYF	TGCAGTGCGGGGACTAGCGGGCTCACTTCCTACGAGCAGTACTTC
many	TRBV6-2/TRBV6-3	TRBJ1-1	.	CASNPTVNTEAFF	TGTGCCAGCAATCCGACAGTGAACACTGAAGCTTTCTTT
many	TRBV28	TRBJ1-5	.	CASGSRDSNQPQHF	TGTGCCAGCGGGTCCAGGGATAGCAATCAGCCCCAGCATTTT
few	TRBV25-1	TRBJ2-3	TRBD2	CASSDLKRGDTDTQYF	TGTGCCAGCAGTGACCTCAAGCGGGGTGACACAGATACGCAGTATTTT
many	TRBV18	TRBJ1-4	TRBD1	CASSPGTGYEKLFF	TGTGCCAGCTCACCAGGGACAGGGTACGAAAAACTGTTTTTT
many	TRBV2	TRBJ1-2	.	CASSGVLGGYGYTF	TGTGCCAGCAGTGGTGTGCTCGGTGGATATGGCTACACCTTC